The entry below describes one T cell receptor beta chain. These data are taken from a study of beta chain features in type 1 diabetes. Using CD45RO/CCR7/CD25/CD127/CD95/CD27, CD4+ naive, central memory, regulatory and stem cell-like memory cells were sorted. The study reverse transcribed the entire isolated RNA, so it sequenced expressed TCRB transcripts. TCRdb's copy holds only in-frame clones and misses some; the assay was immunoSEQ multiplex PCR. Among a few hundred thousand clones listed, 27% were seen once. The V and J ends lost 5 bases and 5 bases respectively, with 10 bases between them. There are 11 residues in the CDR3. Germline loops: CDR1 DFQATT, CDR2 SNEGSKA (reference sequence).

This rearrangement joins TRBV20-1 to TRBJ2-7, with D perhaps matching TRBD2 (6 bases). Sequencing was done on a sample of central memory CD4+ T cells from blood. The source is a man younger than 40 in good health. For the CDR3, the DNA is TGCAGTGCTTTTAGGACTAACGAGCAGTACTTC. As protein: CSAFRTNEQYF.